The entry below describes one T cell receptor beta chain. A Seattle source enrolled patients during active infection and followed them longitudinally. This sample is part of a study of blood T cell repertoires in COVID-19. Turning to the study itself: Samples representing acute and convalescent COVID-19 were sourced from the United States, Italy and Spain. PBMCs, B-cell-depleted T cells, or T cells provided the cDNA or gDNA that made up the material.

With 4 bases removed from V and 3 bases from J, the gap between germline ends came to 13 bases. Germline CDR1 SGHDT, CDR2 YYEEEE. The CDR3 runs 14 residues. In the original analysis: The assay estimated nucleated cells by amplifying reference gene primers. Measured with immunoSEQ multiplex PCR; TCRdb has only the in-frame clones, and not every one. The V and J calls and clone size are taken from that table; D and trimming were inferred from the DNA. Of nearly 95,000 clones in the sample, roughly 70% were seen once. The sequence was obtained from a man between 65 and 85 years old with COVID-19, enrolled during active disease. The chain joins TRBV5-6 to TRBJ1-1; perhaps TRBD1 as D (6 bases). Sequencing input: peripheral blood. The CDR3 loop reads CASSPGGGYTEAFF. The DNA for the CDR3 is TGTGCCAGCAGCCCCGGCGGGGGCTACACTGAAGCTTTCTTT. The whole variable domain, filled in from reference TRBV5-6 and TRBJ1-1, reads DAGVTQSPTHLIKTRGQQVTLRCSPKSGHDTVSWYQQALGQGPQFIFQYYEEEERQRGNFPDRFSGHQFPNYSSELNVNALLLGDSALYLCASSPGGGYTEAFFGQGTRLTVV.